This T cell receptor beta chain was sequenced for a study of blood T cell repertoires in COVID-19 (dated by TCRdb to the early 2020s). At the level of the whole study: The collaborator samples originated in the United States, Italy and Spain and spanned the acute and convalescent phases of COVID-19. A de-identified subject ID, COVID-19 status, age in years and sex were almost always included in the sample metadata. Samples came from the ongoing ImmuneRACE study (first 160 participants) plus 1,254 subjects from 6 global collaborators. Where HLA class I and class II types were available, the types were taken from metadata supplied by the sample provider, not from assay-based typing. The material from the prospective study consisted of cDNA or gDNA derived from T cells, B-cell-depleted T cells, or PBMCs. The repertoires were made available in a free public database intended to serve as a resource for research on the immune response to SARS-CoV-2. The dataset comprised deeply sampled blood TCRbeta repertoires from subjects exposed to, actively infected with, or recovered from COVID-19. The investigation overall reported the following: The quantity of clinical and demographic metadata differed by source and by participant and was supplied without curation.

CDR1 and CDR2, per the germline V gene, are KGHSH and LQKENI. The germline ends are 15 bases apart after V is trimmed by 2 bases and J by 5 bases. Taken from cysteine to phenylalanine, the CDR3 has 16 residues. The only DNA kept is the CDR3, 48 bases in frame from the first base. A note on this clone: Its antigen has not been determined. Base quality data are lacking; no much larger clone is found one base away.

The immunoSEQ Assay, a bias-controlled multiplex PCR, was used to amplify TCRbeta CDR3 regions from genomic DNA. The study's processing was this. Nucleated cell counts per sample were estimated from amplification of reference gene primers within the assay. To quantify the absolute abundance of each unique TCRbeta CDR3 rearrangement, sequence reads were collapsed and filtered. Productive Simpson clonality was computed per sample as the square root of Simpson's diversity index over productive rearrangements. The table comes from immuneACCESS by way of TCRdb, which keeps in-frame sequences with V and J called. Part of the clones is missing from these tables; in studies checked, under half for an unresolved V gene and the rest for unknown reasons. D and trimming come from the DNA, and the V and J calls and clone size come from that table. Counted in this sample were 270,000 or so clones; 82% of them appeared once. The ten top clones hold less than 4% of the sample.

The collaborating institutions used their own protocols to collect whole blood in K2EDTA tubes. For TCRbeta analysis, collaborators shipped samples as frozen whole blood, isolated PBMCs, or DNA extracted from either of those sample types. The sequence links TRBV18 to TRBJ2-2; the best D guess is TRBD2, with 5 bases matching. Material: peripheral blood. The TCR sequence derives from a woman aged 18-29 years with acute or convalescent COVID-19. The CDR3 protein sequence reads: CASSPAPGSETGELFF. The DNA sequence reads TGTGCCAGCTCACCAGCTCCGGGGTCGGAAACCGGGGAGCTGTTTTTT. Reference TRBV18 and TRBJ2-2 genes cover what lies past the CDR3, so the full variable domain is NAGVMQNPRHLVRRRGQEARLRCSPMKGHSHVYWYRQLPEEGLKFMVYLQKENIIDESGMPKERFSAEFPKEGPSILRIQQVVRGDSAAYFCASSPAPGSETGELFFGEGSRLTVL.